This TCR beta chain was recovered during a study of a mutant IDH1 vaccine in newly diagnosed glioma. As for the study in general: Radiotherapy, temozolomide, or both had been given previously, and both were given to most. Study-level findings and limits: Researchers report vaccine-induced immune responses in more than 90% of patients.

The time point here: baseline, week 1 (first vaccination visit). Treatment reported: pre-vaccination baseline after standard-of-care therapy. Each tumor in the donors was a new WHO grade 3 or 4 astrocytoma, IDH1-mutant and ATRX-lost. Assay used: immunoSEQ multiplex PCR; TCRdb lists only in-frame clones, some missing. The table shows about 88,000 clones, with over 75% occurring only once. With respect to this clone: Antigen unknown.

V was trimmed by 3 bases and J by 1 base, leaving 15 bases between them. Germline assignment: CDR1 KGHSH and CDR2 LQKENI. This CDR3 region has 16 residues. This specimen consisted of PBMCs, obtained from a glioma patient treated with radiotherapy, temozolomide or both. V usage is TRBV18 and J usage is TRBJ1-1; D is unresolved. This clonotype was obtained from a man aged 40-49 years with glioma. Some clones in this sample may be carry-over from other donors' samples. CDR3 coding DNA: TGTGCCAGCTCACCGATCAGCGACCATCGGAACACTGAAGCTTTCTTT. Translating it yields CASSPISDHRNTEAFF.